These T cell receptor beta chains were read from a single sample in a study of shared clonotypes between healthy human individuals. The assay was immunoSEQ multiplex PCR, and TCRdb's table has in-frame clones only and misses some. The table shows 2.5 million or so clones, with around nine tenths occurring only once. The material sequenced was naive CD4+ T cells sorted from blood. The receptors shown here come from a man younger than 35 in good health. The CDR3 runs from the conserved cysteine through the conserved F or W. D genes are given only for firm matches. Size is omitted from some rows. Given values are once, few, many or a class for expanded clones.

clone size | J gene | V gene | D gene | CDR3 DNA | CDR3 protein
- | TRBJ2-5 | TRBV14 | TRBD2 | TGTGCCAGCAGTCAGGCGGGGGGACTACGGGAGACCCAGTACTTC | CASSQAGGLRETQYF
- | TRBJ1-1 | TRBV7-9 | - | TGTGCCATCTGGGGAGAAAACACTGAAGCTTTCTTT | CAIWGENTEAFF
- | TRBJ2-1 | TRBV5-1 | TRBD2 | TGCGCCAGCAGTTTGGAGCGGGGGGACAATGAGCAGTTCTTC | CASSLERGDNEQFF
- | TRBJ1-1 | TRBV7-9 | - | TGTGCCAGCAGCTCCCCCACGGGGACTGAAGCTTTCTTT | CASSSPTGTEAFF
- | TRBJ1-6 | TRBV5-1 | - | TGCGCCAGCAGCTTGGGGCAGTCTAATTCACCCCTCCACTTT | CASSLGQSNSPLHF
- | TRBJ1-5 | TRBV15 | TRBD1 | TGTGCCACCAGCAGAGTTACAGGGGGAGGTCAGCCCCAGCATTTT | CATSRVTGGGQPQHF
- | TRBJ2-5 | TRBV15 | - | TGTGCCACCAGCAGAGACCCGGACGGGGAGACCCAGTACTTC | CATSRDPDGETQYF
few | TRBJ1-1 | TRBV14 | - | TGTGCCAGCAGCCAAGATCGGGGACCAGCTTTCTTT | CASSQDRGPAFF
- | TRBJ2-7 | TRBV11-2 | - | TGTGCCAGCAGGAAGGGACACTCAAACCACGAGCAGTACTTC | CASRKGHSNHEQYF
- | TRBJ2-1 | TRBV28 | TRBD1 | TGTGCCAGCAGTTTATGGGGACAGGGGGCAAATGAGCAGTTCTTC | CASSLWGQGANEQFF
- | TRBJ2-7 | TRBV5-1 | - | TGCGCCAGCAGCTTGGCCTCGGAGCAGTACTTC | CASSLASEQYF
- | TRBJ2-3 | TRBV2 | TRBD2 | TGTGCCAGCAGCCCGGGACTAGCGGGGGGAATGGATACGCAGTATTTT | CASSPGLAGGMDTQYF
once | TRBJ2-3 | TRBV11-2 | - | TGTGCCAGCGGATCGGGCCGGCAGGGGCTCACGCATACGCAGTATTTT | CASGSGRQGLTHTQYF
- | TRBJ2-7 | TRBV6-1 | TRBD1 | TGTGCCAGCAGGACAGGGGGCGGCTACGAGCAGTACTTC | CASRTGGGYEQYF
- | TRBJ1-2 | TRBV6-5 | TRBD1 | TGTGCCAGCAGCGGGCCGGGACAGGGGGCGCGAGGCTACACCTTC | CASSGPGQGARGYTF
once | TRBJ2-3 | TRBV18 | TRBD2 | TGTGCCAGCTCACCACCGCGACTAGCGGACTACACATATACGCAGTATTTT | CASSPPRLADYTYTQYF
few | TRBJ1-1 | TRBV29-1 | - | TGCAGCGTTCTGGGACGGCTGAACACTGAAGCTTTCTTT | CSVLGRLNTEAFF
- | TRBJ2-1 | TRBV18 | TRBD2 | TGTGCCAGCTCACCATTTCTGGGAGGGCCCGGGAATGAGCAGTTCTTC | CASSPFLGGPGNEQFF
- | TRBJ1-4 | TRBV4-1 | TRBD1 | TGCGCCAGCAGCCAAGAGCGGTTAGCAGGGGGCGATGAAAAACTGTTTTTT | CASSQERLAGGDEKLFF
few | TRBJ1-5 | TRBV11-2 | - | TGTGCCAGCAGCTTAGGGGGGTATAGCAATCAGCCCCAGCATTTT | CASSLGGYSNQPQHF
- | TRBJ2-3 | TRBV19 | - | TGTGCCAGTAGTATAAAGAGAGTTACAGATACGCAGTATTTT | CASSIKRVTDTQYF
- | TRBJ1-3 | TRBV21-1 | - | TGTGCCAGCAGCAAAGCGCGGGCGGTTCAGCCAAGCTCTGGAAACACCATATATTTT | CASSKARAVQPSSGNTIYF
- | TRBJ1-5 | TRBV19 | - | TGTGCCAGTAGTAGGGACCGTAGCAATCAGCCCCAGCATTTT | CASSRDRSNQPQHF
once | TRBJ2-4 | TRBV13 | - | TGTGCCAGCAGAAGACAGCCCAAAAACATTCAGTACTTC | CASRRQPKNIQYF
- | TRBJ2-1 | TRBV19 | TRBD2 | TGTGCCAGTAGTATAGACCACTTAGCGGGGGGTTTATACAATGAGCAGTTCTTC | CASSIDHLAGGLYNEQFF
- | TRBJ1-6 | TRBV5-6 | TRBD1 | TGTGCCAGCAGCTCGGACAGGGGGCTGGTTTCACCCCTCCACTTT | CASSSDRGLVSPLHF
- | TRBJ2-5 | TRBV9 | TRBD1 | TGTGCCAGCAGCGTAGGGGCAGGGGGCTTAGAAGAGACCCAGTACTTC | CASSVGAGGLEETQYF
- | TRBJ2-7 | TRBV6-5 | - | TGTGCCAGCAGGGTGGACAGTACCTTGGTCGAGCAGTACTTC | CASRVDSTLVEQYF
- | TRBJ1-1 | TRBV7-8 | - | TGTGCCAGCAGCCGACGATGGCAGGTCGACACTGAAGCTTTCTTT | CASSRRWQVDTEAFF
- | TRBJ2-7 | TRBV6-1 | - | TGTGCCAGCAGTGAAGCGGCAGGGGGGCTTGGGAACGAGCAGTACTTC | CASSEAAGGLGNEQYF
- | TRBJ1-1 | TRBV11-2 | - | TGTGCCAGCAGCAGGGGTATTAGGAACACTGAAGCTTTCTTT | CASSRGIRNTEAFF
- | TRBJ2-6 | TRBV19 | - | TGTGCCAGTAGTTATTCCGGGGCCAACGTCCTGACTTTC | CASSYSGANVLTF
- | TRBJ2-7 | TRBV5-6 | - | TGTGCCAGCAGCTTGGTTCTGGACAGCTCAAACGAGCAGTACTTC | CASSLVLDSSNEQYF
once | TRBJ1-4 | TRBV5-1 | TRBD1 | TGCGCCAGCAGCTCAGGGACAGGGGGGAATGACAAACTGTTTTTT | CASSSGTGGNDKLFF
- | TRBJ2-7 | TRBV7-2 | - | TGTGCCAGCAGCTTAGTAGGGGGGCTCTCCTACGAGCAGTACTTC | CASSLVGGLSYEQYF
- | TRBJ2-7 | TRBV30 | - | TGTGCCTGGAGTGTAAAGACAGGACGAACCTACGAGCAGTACTTC | CAWSVKTGRTYEQYF
- | TRBJ1-4 | TRBV4-3 | - | TGCGCCAGCAGCCAACTGGCTAGCGAAAAACTGTTTTTT | CASSQLASEKLFF
- | TRBJ1-2 | TRBV2 | - | TGTGCCAGCAGCCCTGGGGGTGGCTACACCTTC | CASSPGGGYTF
- | TRBJ2-7 | TRBV28 | - | TGTGCCAGCAGTTCCCCCGATATGGCCAACGGAGACTACGAGCAGTACTTC | CASSSPDMANGDYEQYF
- | TRBJ1-6 | TRBV29-1 | - | TGCAGCGTTGCCGGGGGGCCGAATTCACCCCTCCACTTT | CSVAGGPNSPLHF
once | TRBJ1-4 | TRBV30 | - | TGTGCCTGGGAGGGTCGGGCTAATGAAAAACTGTTTTTT | CAWEGRANEKLFF
- | TRBJ2-4 | TRBV18 | - | TGTGCCAGCTCACCAGGGATTGACAAAAACATTCAGTACTTC | CASSPGIDKNIQYF
- | TRBJ2-3 | TRBV11-3 | - | TGTGCCAGCAGCTTAGGCCCGAAAGATACGCAGTATTTT | CASSLGPKDTQYF
- | TRBJ2-1 | TRBV9 | TRBD1 | TGTGCCAGCAGCGTAGCCCAGGGGGTGCCCTACAATGAGCAGTTCTTC | CASSVAQGVPYNEQFF
- | TRBJ1-3 | TRBV15 | - | TGTGCCACCAGGACCGGGGCCCTGAGCTCTGGAAACACCATATATTTT | CATRTGALSSGNTIYF
- | TRBJ2-3 | TRBV5-1 | - | TGCGCCAGCAGAGCCCACGGAACAGATACGCAGTATTTT | CASRAHGTDTQYF
- | TRBJ1-4 | TRBV4-1 | - | TGCGCCAGCAGCCAGGGGACACATGGGGACGAAAAACTGTTTTTT | CASSQGTHGDEKLFF
- | TRBJ2-4 | TRBV29-1 | TRBD2 | TGCAGCGTTGCGGGGGGAGACATTCAGTACTTC | CSVAGGDIQYF
- | TRBJ1-4 | TRBV30 | - | TGTGCCTGGAGTAGGGCATATCGGGATGAAAAACTGTTTTTT | CAWSRAYRDEKLFF
- | TRBJ2-5 | TRBV5-1 | - | TGCGCCAGCAGCTTGGTGGTTGGCAGCCAGAAAGAGACCCAGTACTTC | CASSLVVGSQKETQYF
- | TRBJ2-3 | TRBV15 | - | TGTGCCACCAGCGGACGACAGTTCACAGATACGCAGTATTTT | CATSGRQFTDTQYF
- | TRBJ2-3 | TRBV2 | - | TGTGCCAGCAGGAAGTTACTAGATACGCAGTATTTT | CASRKLLDTQYF
few | TRBJ2-7 | TRBV7-2 | TRBD1 | TGTGCCAGCAGCTTCCCGGGACAGGGCTACGAGCAGTACTTC | CASSFPGQGYEQYF
once | TRBJ1-3 | TRBV5-5 | - | TGTGCCAGCAGCGGGACCCACGGAAGTACCATATATTTT | CASSGTHGSTIYF
- | TRBJ2-7 | TRBV18 | - | TGTGCCAGCTCACCACAGGCCCTGGGCGAGCAGTACTTC | CASSPQALGEQYF
once | TRBJ2-2 | TRBV5-4 | - | TGTGCCAGCAGCTCAGACAGTCTCGTCACCGGGGAGCTGTTTTTT | CASSSDSLVTGELFF
- | TRBJ2-3 | TRBV4-2 | - | TGTGCCAGCAGCCAAGAACGATTGGATACGCAGTATTTT | CASSQERLDTQYF
- | TRBJ2-3 | TRBV19 | - | TGTGCCAGTAGTCCCACAAGCGGGACAAGCACAGATACGCAGTATTTT | CASSPTSGTSTDTQYF
- | TRBJ2-1 | TRBV27 | TRBD2 | TGTGCCAGCAGTTCCTTAGCGGGGGGCCACAATGAGCAGTTCTTC | CASSSLAGGHNEQFF